This entry concerns a single T cell receptor (beta chain). Per the study methods: Estimated nucleated cell counts came from reference gene primer amplification. Generated by immunoSEQ multiplex PCR, the TCRdb table keeps only in-frame clones and is missing some. The V and J calls and the clone size are those of that table, but D and trimming were determined from the DNA. The profile shows more than 250,000 clones, roughly 87% of them singletons. This specimen comes from a study of blood T cell repertoires in COVID-19. Study summary: T cells, B-cell-depleted T cells, or PBMCs provided the cDNA or gDNA that served as material.

Cohort placement rested on clinical history that participants reported themselves. All recovered Cohort 3 donors got two negative PCRs, got clearance, or saw symptom resolution. This TCR derives from a woman in her thirties or forties who had recovered from COVID-19. Sequencing input: PBMCs or T cells enriched from blood (not recorded which).

For the CDR3, the DNA is TGTGCCAGCAGACAACAAGGATTACCGGGACTGGGCTACGAGCAGTACTTC. Protein product: CASRQQGLPGLGYEQYF. V usage is TRBV7-9 and J usage is TRBJ2-7; a weak D match, TRBD2 (6 bases). V lost 6 bases to trimming and J lost 3 bases, with 24 bases between them. Per germline, CDR1 SEHNR and CDR2 FQNEAQ (reference sequence). The length of the CDR3 is 17 residues.